Sequencing of this T cell receptor beta chain was carried out in a study of T cell changes during pregnancy in multiple sclerosis. The protocol was immunoSEQ multiplex PCR, while the TCRdb copy is restricted to in-frame clones and leaves out a portion. The sample carries 75,000 to 100,000 clones, 75% to 95% recorded once. Germline-derived CDR1 and CDR2 are MNHNY and SVGAGI (reference sequence). V was pared by 5 bases and J by 4 bases, with 9 bases between. This CDR3 is built from 13 residues. The chain couples TRBV6-6 to TRBJ1-5, with a weak D call TRBD1 (5 bases). The source is a female donor in good health, enrolled as a control in a pregnancy study. Sample: peripheral blood, taken after pregnancy. CDR3 bases: TGTGCCAGCAGTCTGACAGAAAATCAGCCCCAGCATTTT. Amino acids: CASSLTENQPQHF.